This TCR beta chain comes out of a study of Ad26.COV2.S vaccination and SARS-CoV-2 variants. Study as a whole: Ad26.COV2.S was injected intramuscularly once or twice, 56 days apart. Study findings and constraints: Considerable breadth of spike-specific CD8+ and CD4+ T cell responses has reportedly been documented following vaccination. Placebo recipients and vaccine recipients were similar in non-spike TCR breadth.

Concerning this clone: Its antigen remains unknown.

Treatment meaning: about 20 received Ad26.COV2.S at low or high dose, single or two shots; 5 received placebo; per-sample allocation not given. Sampling was performed 63 days after the first vaccine or placebo injection. Profiling relied on immunoSEQ multiplex PCR, and the TCRdb table lists in-frame clones only, not all of them. The profile covers 300,000 to 400,000 clones, with roughly 90% appearing a single time and 5.5% to 7% taken by the ten largest. Per the germline V gene, CDR1 is MNHNY and CDR2 is SVGAGI (reference sequence). The CDR3 length is 18 residues. Losses at the gene ends were 5 bases for V and 2 bases for J; bases not matched to a gene: 11.

The receptor's source is a person between 18 and 59 years old who received the Ad26.COV2.S COVID-19 vaccine or a placebo. V is TRBV6-6 and J is TRBJ2-5; TRBD2 matches 13 bases. The specimen comprised peripheral blood, sampled in a trial of Ad26.COV2.S vaccine versus placebo. The CDR3 loop reads CASSRSRTSGGLQETQYF. The CDR3 DNA follows: TGTGCCAGCAGTCGATCCAGGACTAGCGGGGGCTTACAAGAGACCCAGTACTTC.